The present T cell receptor beta chain was sequenced within a study of T cells after yellow fever vaccination. Findings and limits, study-wide: There was a possibility that FACS-sorted repertoires contained abundant clonotypes contaminating from the bulk population. Reappearance after the booster was seen for most primary-vaccination clones, at roughly 96% CD4 and 70% to 90% CD8.

This clonotype has a handful of counts. No antigen is known for it. The 5'RACE template-switching step produced TCR cDNA and added a universal primer site and UMIs. TCRdb ran MiXCR on the 5' RACE reads and lists one entry per CDR3 protein. The sample has 610,000 or so distinct CDR3 sequences, roughly an eighth seen once; the top ten hold under 15%. This sample comprised PBMCs, obtained on the day of the yellow fever booster vaccination. The TCR comes from a man between 25 and 39 years old who received the YFV17D yellow fever vaccine.

DNA for the CDR3: TGCAGCGTTAGCTTGGGGACAGGGAACACCGGGGAGCTGTTTTTT. This gives the protein CSVSLGTGNTGELFF. The chain joins TRBV29-1 to TRBJ2-2, with 8 nucleotides matching TRBD1. The V and J ends lost 5 bases and 1 base, in that order; junction bases with no gene match: 6. Germline V gene lookup returns CDR1 SQVTM and CDR2 ANQGSEA. This CDR3 spans 15 amino acids.